The entry below describes one T cell receptor (beta chain). Trimming cost V 0 bases and J 9 bases, with 21 bases left between them. The CDR3 runs 18 residues. The V gene's germline CDR1 is LGHNA and CDR2 YNFKEQ. The data were taken from a study of response to subunit inactivated influenza vaccine. TCRdb recomputed calls from the RT-PCR reads with MiXCR, one row per CDR3 protein. The sample records about 570,000 distinct CDR3 sequences, 11% being singletons. These data were also filed under a second study, of T cells expressing NK-cell markers. From that study: Scientists made TCR beta cDNA using 5'RACE template switching with UMIs.

V is TRBV4-2 and J is TRBJ1-6; D remains unclear. The TCR was taken from a man aged 50-60 years who received an inactivated influenza vaccine. Sample: PBMCs from blood, taken on the day of vaccination. CDR3 bases: TGTGCCAGCAGCCAAGAGTATCGGGGATCCGCAGTTGGTTCACCCCTCCACTTT. Translated: CASSQEYRGSAVGSPLHF.